Listed here are 31 T cell receptor beta chains from one sample, sequenced in a study of OX40 agonist ivuxolimab in advanced cancers. TCRdb's copy holds only in-frame clones and misses some; the assay was immunoSEQ multiplex PCR. The sample consists of 30,000 to 40,000 clones, roughly 80% of them appearing once. This specimen consisted of CD4+ or CD8+ T cells sorted from blood, obtained in a trial of the OX40 agonist ivuxolimab. All receptors come from an adult with an advanced solid tumor such as melanoma, head and neck, liver or kidney cancer.

The V and J genes are TRBV4-1 and TRBJ2-3, with 8 nucleotides matching TRBD2. This CDR3 is 15 amino acids long. V shed 6 bases and J 2 bases; nucleotides not matched to a gene: 7. CDR1 is MGHRA and CDR2 is YSYEKL in the germline V gene. CDR3 nucleotides: TGCGCCAGCAGTGCTGGGACTAGGTTCACAGATACGCAGTATTTT. It codes for CASSAGTRFTDTQYF.

The CDR3 here is CASSQVGTEAFF. As DNA, the CDR3 is TGCGCCAGCAGCCAAGTCGGCACTGAAGCTTTCTTT. The chain employs TRBV4-1 and TRBJ1-1; D gene uncertain. V lost 1 base and J 4 bases, leaving 4 bases between the germline ends. The CDR3 is 12 amino acids. CDR1 is MGHRA and CDR2 is YSYEKL in the germline V gene.

Comment on this clone: At the DNA level, this CDR3 is encoded by other sequences in the same sample as well. The chain carries TRBV27 and TRBJ2-1; 11 nucleotides match TRBD1. V shed 0 bases, J shed 6 bases, and the junction held 1 base outside the gene matches. Germline V gives CDR1 MNHEY, CDR2 SMNVEV (reference sequence). The CDR3 runs 15 residues. CDR3 in amino acids: CASSLSGQGGNEQFF. DNA of the CDR3: TGTGCCAGCAGTTTATCGGGACAGGGGGGCAATGAGCAGTTCTTC.

The chain joins TRBV29-1 to TRBJ1-3; 7 bases agree with TRBD1. The CDR3 has 16 residues. Per the germline V gene, CDR1 is SQVTM and CDR2 is ANQGSEA. Trimming at V came to 6 bases and at J to 1 base, leaving 12 bases not matched to a gene. CDR3 sequence reads: CSVFDREASSGNTIYF. CDR3 DNA: TGCAGCGTATTCGACAGGGAAGCTTCATCTGGAAACACCATATATTTT.

The rearrangement joins TRBV6-5 to TRBJ2-1; possibly TRBD1 or TRBD2 for D (5 bases each). The V gene's germline CDR1 is MNHEY and CDR2 SVGAGI. This CDR3 has 14 amino acids. The V gene lost 5 bases and the J gene lost 7 bases, with 15 bases spanning the gap. CDR3 loop: CASSRPGRINEQFF. CDR3 nucleotides: TGTGCCAGCAGTCGGCCGGGACGAATTAATGAGCAGTTCTTC.

The chain links TRBV7-9 to TRBJ2-2; D is perhaps TRBD1 or TRBD2 (6 bases each). The CDR3 is 16 residues long. The germline V and J ends were trimmed by 1 base and 6 bases, with 15 bases remaining between them. Germline lookup yields CDR1 SEHNR and CDR2 FQNEAQ (reference sequence). CDR3 nucleotides: TGTGCCAGCAGCTTAGTCCCAAACAGGGACTCCGGGGAGCTGTTTTTT. It translates to CASSLVPNRDSGELFF. The full variable domain, its missing parts supplied by reference TRBV7-9 and TRBJ2-2, is DTGVSQNPRHKITKRGQNVTFRCDPISEHNRLYWYRQTLGQGPEFLTYFQNEAQLEKSRLLSDRFSAERPKGSFSTLEIQRTEQGDSAMYLCASSLVPNRDSGELFFGEGSRLTVL.

The gene calls are TRBV29-1 and TRBJ2-1; D is perhaps TRBD1 (5 bases). The germline V and J ends were trimmed by 6 bases and 6 bases, with 15 bases remaining between them. The length of the CDR3 is 13 residues. Looked up from germline, CDR1 is SQVTM and CDR2 is ANQGSEA. The DNA for the CDR3 is TGCAGCGTAGTAGCTACCGACAGCAATGAGCAGTTCTTC. Translating gives CSVVATDSNEQFF.

The genes are TRBV7-9 and TRBJ1-4, with a weak D call TRBD1 (5 bases). The CDR3 consists of 12 residues. Per the germline V gene, CDR1 is SEHNR and CDR2 is FQNEAQ (reference sequence). V lost 7 bases and J lost 8, with 11 bases in between. The CDR3 is CASTQGWEKLFF. The CDR3 DNA is TGTGCCAGCACTCAGGGTTGGGAAAAACTGTTTTTT.

This clone was detected once. This rearrangement joins TRBV4-2 to TRBJ2-5, with 8 bases that match TRBD2. The better agreement between TRBJ2-7 and the DNA end casts doubt on the J call. The length of the CDR3 is 12 residues. Germline V gives CDR1 LGHNA, CDR2 YNFKEQ. CDR3 protein: CAYRRREDEQYF. CDR3 bases: TGTGCCTACAGGAGGCGGGAGGACGAGCAGTACTTC.

V and J are TRBV27 and TRBJ2-2, with D hard to call. CDR3 length equals 12 residues. Between the trimmed V and J ends, which lost 5 bases and 13 bases, there was a span of 14 bases. Germline CDR1 and CDR2: MNHEY and SMNVEV (reference sequence). CDR3 in DNA: TGTGCCAGCAGTCCAGACGGATACTGGCTGTTTTTT. Its translation: CASSPDGYWLFF.

This chain joins TRBV5-6 and TRBJ2-7; no firm D call. Trimming shortened V by 0 bases and J by 6 bases, and 13 bases separated the two germline ends. The CDR3 is 14 residues long. From germline, CDR1 is SGHDT and CDR2 YYEEEE. CDR3 coding DNA: TGTGCCAGCAGCTTGGCCGGCGCCTCCCCCGAGCAGTACTTC. Its translation is CASSLAGASPEQYF. Full variable domain (rest looked up from reference TRBV5-6 and TRBJ2-7): DAGVTQSPTHLIKTRGQQVTLRCSPKSGHDTVSWYQQALGQGPQFIFQYYEEEERQRGNFPDRFSGHQFPNYSSELNVNALLLGDSALYLCASSLAGASPEQYFGPGTRLTVT.

The gene calls are TRBV5-1 and TRBJ2-1; D possibly corresponds to TRBD2 (6 bases). Trimming took 0 bases from V and 1 from J, leaving 11 bases between them. The CDR3 sequence is 16 residues long. Germline loops: CDR1 SGHRS, CDR2 YFSETQ. The CDR3 sequence is CASSLAVAGSYNEQFF. CDR3 nucleotides: TGCGCCAGCAGCTTGGCCGTCGCGGGGTCCTACAATGAGCAGTTCTTC. Full variable domain (outside the CDR3, taken from reference TRBV5-1 and TRBJ2-1): KAGVTQTPRYLIKTRGQQVTLSCSPISGHRSVSWYQQTPGQGLQFLFEYFSETQRNKGNFPGRFSGRQFSNSRSEMNVSTLELGDSALYLCASSLAVAGSYNEQFFGPGTRLTVL.

The genes are TRBV6-8 and TRBJ1-4; 9 nucleotides line up with TRBD1. Germline V gene data show CDR1 as MNHGY and CDR2 as SAAAGT. This CDR3 spans 13 amino acids. After removal of 10 bases from V and 5 bases from J, the junction contained 5 bases not matched to a gene. CDR3 DNA: TGTGCCACCTCGGGGACAGGGAATGAAAAACTGTTTTTT. It encodes CATSGTGNEKLFF.

The genes are TRBV28 and TRBJ2-5; 8 bases agree with TRBD2. There are 15 residues in the CDR3. V gave up 5 bases and J gave up 1 base; unmatched junction bases: 6. CDR1 is MDHEN and CDR2 is SYDVKM in the germline V gene. CDR3 region: CASSPTSGVQETQYF. The CDR3 nucleotides are TGTGCCAGCAGTCCAACTAGCGGAGTCCAAGAGACCCAGTACTTC.

A single count supports this clone. The chain uses TRBV28 and TRBJ1-4, with D possibly being TRBD1 (5 bases). Trimming took 1 base from V and 8 from J, leaving 11 bases between them. The CDR3 has 14 residues. The V gene's germline CDR1 is MDHEN and CDR2 SYDVKM. CDR3 nucleotides: TGTGCCAGCAGTTTATTAGGGGTAGACGAAAAACTGTTTTTT. This sequence encodes CASSLLGVDEKLFF.

The rearrangement links TRBV27 to TRBJ2-5; D is undetermined. In germline, CDR1 is MNHEY, CDR2 SMNVEV (reference sequence). V shed 0 bases and J shed 4 bases, with 15 bases lying between them. The CDR3 is 16 amino acids. The CDR3 coding sequence is TGTGCCAGCAGTTTATCGAAGGGATTTCGTTTAGAGACCCAGTACTTC. This sequence encodes CASSLSKGFRLETQYF.

The V call is TRBV6-5, the J call TRBJ2-1; D remains unclear. With 10 bases removed from V and 2 bases from J, the gap between germline ends came to 9 bases. Germline loops: CDR1 MNHEY, CDR2 SVGAGI. The CDR3 is 12 amino acids. CDR3 in amino acids: CATGWAYNEQFF. The CDR3 nucleotides read TGTGCCACCGGTTGGGCCTACAATGAGCAGTTCTTC.

The sample holds one count of this clone. This chain joins TRBV27 and TRBJ2-7; TRBD1 might be the D (6 bases). The CDR3 extends over 14 amino acids. CDR1 and CDR2 from the germline V gene are MNHEY and SMNVEV (reference sequence). Trimming stripped 2 bases from V and 5 bases from J, with 13 bases between. The CDR3 region is CASSLGAGVNEQYF. Written as DNA, the CDR3 is TGTGCCAGCAGTTTAGGGGCAGGGGTGAACGAGCAGTACTTC.

The V and J genes are TRBV7-2 and TRBJ2-7; D ambiguous. CDR3 size: 15 residues. CDR1 is SGHTA, CDR2 FQGNSA, per germline. Trimming shortened V by 1 base and J by 2 bases, and 12 bases separated the two germline ends. The CDR3 spells CASSLDSHGAYEQYF. The CDR3, as DNA: TGTGCCAGCAGCTTAGATTCTCACGGAGCCTACGAGCAGTACTTC.

This rearrangement joins TRBV6-1 to TRBJ2-7, with 8 positions matching TRBD1. Per the germline V gene, CDR1 is MNHNS and CDR2 is SASEGT. V was clipped by 4 bases and J by 2 bases; unmatched bases: 10. The CDR3 has 16 residues. Here the CDR3 reads CASSVAGDRLPYEQYF. The DNA for the CDR3 is TGTGCCAGCAGTGTAGCTGGGGACAGGCTACCCTACGAGCAGTACTTC.

The chain couples TRBV5-6 to TRBJ2-7; the D is unclear. The CDR3 loop spans 13 amino acids. The V end was cut by 1 base, the J end by 4 bases, with 9 bases between. Per germline, CDR1 SGHDT and CDR2 YYEEEE. As DNA, the CDR3 is TGTGCCAGCAGCTTGACTCCCACATACGAGCAGTACTTC. Translated: CASSLTPTYEQYF. Filled out from reference TRBV5-6 and TRBJ2-7, the complete variable domain reads DAGVTQSPTHLIKTRGQQVTLRCSPKSGHDTVSWYQQALGQGPQFIFQYYEEEERQRGNFPDRFSGHQFPNYSSELNVNALLLGDSALYLCASSLTPTYEQYFGPGTRLTVT.

The chain carries TRBV5-5 and TRBJ2-7; either TRBD1 or TRBD2 may supply D (5 bases each). Germline assignment: CDR1 SGHKS and CDR2 YYEKEE (reference sequence). Trimming cost V 3 bases and J 2 bases, with 15 bases left between them. The CDR3 is 15 residues long. In DNA form, the CDR3 reads TGTGCCAGCAGCTCCTGGGACCGCTTCCCCTACGAGCAGTACTTC. It yields the protein CASSSWDRFPYEQYF. The full variable domain, rest sourced from reference TRBV5-5 and TRBJ2-7, is DAGVTQSPTHLIKTRGQQVTLRCSPISGHKSVSWYQQVLGQGPQFIFQYYEKEERGRGNFPDRFSARQFPNYSSELNVNALLLGDSALYLCASSSWDRFPYEQYFGPGTRLTVT.

The chain uses TRBV2 and TRBJ2-1; TRBD2 matches at 10 bases. The CDR3 length is 16 residues. With 6 bases clipped from V and 2 bases from J, the junction kept 7 bases outside the gene matches. Looked up from germline, CDR1 is SNHLY and CDR2 is FYNNEI. The DNA of the CDR3 is TGTGCCAGCAGACAAGCGGGAGGGCCCCCCTACAATGAGCAGTTCTTC. Its translation is CASRQAGGPPYNEQFF. Filled out from reference TRBV2 and TRBJ2-1, the complete variable domain reads EPEVTQTPSHQVTQMGQEVILRCVPISNHLYFYWYRQILGQKVEFLVSFYNNEISEKSEIFDDQFSVERPDGSNFTLKIRSTKLEDSAMYFCASRQAGGPPYNEQFFGPGTRLTVL.

The chain links TRBV7-9 to TRBJ2-1, with D tentatively TRBD1 (6 bases). V shed 3 bases and J shed 9 bases, with 9 bases lying between them. CDR1 is SEHNR and CDR2 is FQNEAQ in the germline V gene (reference sequence). The CDR3 spans 12 residues. The CDR3, as DNA: TGTGCCAGCAGCTTCCAAGGGGGTGAGCAGTTCTTC. Translating it yields CASSFQGGEQFF. The whole variable domain, remainder taken from reference TRBV7-9 and TRBJ2-1, is DTGVSQNPRHKITKRGQNVTFRCDPISEHNRLYWYRQTLGQGPEFLTYFQNEAQLEKSRLLSDRFSAERPKGSFSTLEIQRTEQGDSAMYLCASSFQGGEQFFGPGTRLTVL.

This clone was recorded once. V gene TRBV7-2 combines with J gene TRBJ2-3; 8 bases line up with TRBD1. The germline V gene has CDR1 SGHTA and CDR2 FQGNSA. With V trimmed by 5 bases and J by 6 bases, 16 bases remained unmatched. CDR3 length equals 17 residues. In nucleotides, the CDR3 is TGTGCCAGCAGCCTCGTTTCCGGGACAGGCCGGGGGGATACGCAGTATTTT. This gives the protein CASSLVSGTGRGDTQYF. Full variable domain (remainder filled in from reference TRBV7-2 and TRBJ2-3): GAGVSQSPSNKVTEKGKDVELRCDPISGHTALYWYRQSLGQGLEFLIYFQGNSAPDKSGLPSDRFSAERTGGSVSTLTIQRTQQEDSAVYLCASSLVSGTGRGDTQYFGPGTRLTVL.

This clone has a handful of counts. The chain combines TRBV11-2 with TRBJ2-3; 7 nucleotides align to TRBD2. From germline, CDR1 is SGHAT and CDR2 FQNNGV. J lost 2 bases, V lost 3 bases, and 2 bases had no gene match. The CDR3 has 14 amino acids. As DNA, the CDR3 is TGTGCCAGCAGCTTTAGCGGGTCCACAGATACGCAGTATTTT. It specifies CASSFSGSTDTQYF.

This clone was observed a few times. CDR3 DNA sequence: TGTGCCAGCAGTTACCGGGGCGGGAGGGTCGAGCAGTACTTC. It codes for CASSYRGGRVEQYF. This rearrangement joins TRBV6-5 to TRBJ2-7, with 9 bases lining up with TRBD2. The CDR3 covers 14 residues. The V gene's germline CDR1 is MNHEY and CDR2 SVGAGI. V lost 2 bases and J lost 6; bases outside the gene matches: 5.

The J gene is TRBJ2-1, the V gene TRBV28; 12 bases are shared with TRBD2. The V segment lost 1 base and the J segment 6 bases; nucleotides outside the gene matches: 1. This CDR3 comprises 15 residues. Germline values: CDR1 MDHEN, CDR2 SYDVKM. CDR3 DNA: TGTGCCAGCAGTTTATTACTAGCGGGGGGCAATGAGCAGTTCTTC. It codes for CASSLLLAGGNEQFF.

A note on this clone: Sequence at one end of the junction differs from germline and may be a read error. This chain connects TRBV29-1 to TRBJ2-1, with no clear D. The CDR3 is 16 residues long. Germline V lookup: CDR1 SQVTM, CDR2 ANQGSEA. CDR3 region: CSAERALKSSYNEQFF. Written as DNA, the CDR3 is TGCAGCGCTGAAAGGGCTTTGAAAAGCTCCTACAATGAGCAGTTCTTC.

The CDR3 here is CAIGEQGNQPQHF. CDR3 bases: TGTGCCATAGGGGAACAGGGTAATCAGCCCCAGCATTTT. This rearrangement joins TRBV19 to TRBJ1-5; TRBD1 is a possible D gene (6 bases). This CDR3 contains 13 residues. The V gene's germline CDR1 is LNHDA and CDR2 SQIVND (reference sequence). V was cut by 10 bases and J by 4 bases, with 14 bases left in between.

This clone appeared a few times. The chain couples TRBV27 to TRBJ2-1; D remains unclear. There are 13 residues in the CDR3. Germline V gene data show CDR1 as MNHEY and CDR2 as SMNVEV (reference sequence). Trimming removed 2 bases from V and 6 bases from J, with 8 bases in between. This CDR3 is CASSLGGINEQFF. CDR3 DNA: TGTGCCAGCAGTTTAGGTGGAATCAATGAGCAGTTCTTC.